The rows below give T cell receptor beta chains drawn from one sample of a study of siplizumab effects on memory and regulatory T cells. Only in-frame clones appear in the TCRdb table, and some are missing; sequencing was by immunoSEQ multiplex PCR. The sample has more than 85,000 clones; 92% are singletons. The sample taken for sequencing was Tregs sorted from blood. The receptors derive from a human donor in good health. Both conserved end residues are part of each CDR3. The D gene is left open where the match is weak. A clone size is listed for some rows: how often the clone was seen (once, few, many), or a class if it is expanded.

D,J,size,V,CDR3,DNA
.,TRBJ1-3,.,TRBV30,CAWSVPREWNGNTIYF,TGTGCCTGGAGTGTACCGCGGGAGTGGAATGGAAACACCATATATTTT
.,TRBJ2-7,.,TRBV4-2,CASSQDSWGLKYEQYF,TGTGCCAGCAGCCAAGATTCTTGGGGACTTAAATACGAGCAGTACTTC
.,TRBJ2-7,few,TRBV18,CASSPGLRTRPEYEQYF,TGTGCCAGCTCACCGGGTCTCCGGACCAGACCCGAGTACGAGCAGTACTTC
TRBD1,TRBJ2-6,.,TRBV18,CASSPPGTGAGANVLTF,TGTGCCAGCTCACCACCGGGGACAGGGGCTGGGGCCAACGTCCTGACTTTC
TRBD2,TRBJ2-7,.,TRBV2,CASSRTSSEQYF,TGTGCCAGCAGTCGGACTAGTAGCGAGCAGTACTTC
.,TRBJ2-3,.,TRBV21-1,CASSKALGGCTDTQYF,TGTGCCAGCAGCAAAGCGCTGGGGGGATGCACAGATACGCAGTATTTT
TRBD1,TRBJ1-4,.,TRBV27,CASRLRGLPNEKLFF,TGTGCCAGCAGGCTCAGGGGGCTCCCTAATGAAAAACTGTTTTTT
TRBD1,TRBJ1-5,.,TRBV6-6,CASSSGTGDNQPQHF,TGTGCCAGCAGTTCCGGGACAGGGGACAATCAGCCCCAGCATTTT
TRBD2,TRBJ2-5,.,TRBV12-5,CASGGRTDKETQYF,TGTGCTAGTGGCGGGAGGACGGATAAAGAGACCCAGTACTTC
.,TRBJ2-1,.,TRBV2,CASSLQGPGYNEQFF,TGTGCCAGCAGTCTACAAGGGCCAGGGTACAATGAGCAGTTCTTC
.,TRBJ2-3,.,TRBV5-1,CASSLASGDTQYF,TGCGCCAGCAGCTTGGCGAGCGGAGATACGCAGTATTTT
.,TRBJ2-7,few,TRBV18,CASSPALGDEQYF,TGTGCCAGCTCACCCGCGCTCGGCGACGAGCAGTACTTC
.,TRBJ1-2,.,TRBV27,CASSLSGTRNYGYTF,TGTGCCAGCAGTCTATCCGGGACACGGAACTATGGCTACACCTTC
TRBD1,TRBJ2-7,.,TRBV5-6,CASRGLGQGDEQYF,TGTGCCAGCAGGGGACTGGGACAGGGTGACGAGCAGTACTTC
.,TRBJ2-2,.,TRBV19,CASVDRNTGELFF,TGTGCCAGTGTGGACAGGAACACCGGGGAGCTGTTTTTT
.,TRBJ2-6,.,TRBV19,CASSISVNSGANVLTF,TGTGCCAGTAGTATTTCCGTGAACTCTGGGGCCAACGTCCTGACTTTC
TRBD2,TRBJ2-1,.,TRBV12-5,CASGWSPTSGALHEQFF,TGTGCTAGTGGTTGGTCCCCTACTAGCGGGGCTTTGCATGAGCAGTTCTTC
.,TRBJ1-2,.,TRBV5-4,CASSLPGTEGYTF,TGTGCCAGCAGCTTGCCGGGGACGGAGGGCTACACCTTC
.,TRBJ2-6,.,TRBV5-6,CASSRDFWYSGANVLTF,TGTGCCAGCAGCCGGGACTTCTGGTACTCTGGGGCCAACGTCCTGACTTTC
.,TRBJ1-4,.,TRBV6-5,CASRGTLNEKLFF,TGTGCCAGCAGGGGGACCCTTAATGAAAAACTGTTTTTT
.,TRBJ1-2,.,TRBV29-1,CSVGEGNYGYTF,TGCAGCGTTGGGGAGGGGAACTATGGCTACACCTTC
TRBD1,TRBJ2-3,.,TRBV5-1,CASTGQGGNTQYF,TGCGCCAGCACAGGACAGGGTGGAAATACGCAGTATTTT
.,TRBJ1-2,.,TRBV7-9,CASSLAGGRSYGYTF,TGTGCCAGCAGCTTAGCGGGGGGCAGATCATATGGCTACACCTTC
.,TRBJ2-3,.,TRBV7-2,CASSLWQTAADTQYF,TGTGCCAGCAGCTTATGGCAGACGGCCGCAGATACGCAGTATTTT
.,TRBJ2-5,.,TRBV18,CASSPAVQETQYF,TGTGCCAGCTCACCAGCTGTCCAAGAGACCCAGTACTTC
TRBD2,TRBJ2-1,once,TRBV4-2,CASSQDNSGGAGEQFF,TGTGCCAGCAGCCAAGATAATAGCGGGGGGGCTGGTGAGCAGTTCTTC
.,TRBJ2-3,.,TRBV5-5,CASSLNTVTDTQYF,TGTGCCAGCAGCCTCAACACGGTTACAGATACGCAGTATTTT
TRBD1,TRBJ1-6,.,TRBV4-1,CASSQDLWGQGNSPLHF,TGCGCCAGCAGCCAAGATCTATGGGGACAGGGGAATTCACCCCTCCACTTT
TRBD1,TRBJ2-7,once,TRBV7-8,CASSTGTGPYEQYF,TGTGCCAGCAGCACCGGGACAGGACCCTACGAGCAGTACTTC
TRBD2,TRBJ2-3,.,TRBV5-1,CASSFSGDTQYF,TGCGCCAGCAGCTTTAGCGGGGATACGCAGTATTTT
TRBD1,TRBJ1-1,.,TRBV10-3,CAISGDRGNTEAFF,TGTGCCATCAGTGGAGACAGGGGGAACACTGAAGCTTTCTTT
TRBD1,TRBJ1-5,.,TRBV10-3,CAIRGTDVSQPQHF,TGTGCCATCAGGGGGACAGACGTAAGTCAGCCCCAGCATTTT
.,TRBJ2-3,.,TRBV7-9,CASSLGRDPDTQYF,TGTGCCAGCAGCTTAGGGCGGGATCCCGATACGCAGTATTTT
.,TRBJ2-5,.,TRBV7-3,CASSLNHQETQYF,TGTGCCAGCAGCTTAAATCACCAAGAGACCCAGTACTTC
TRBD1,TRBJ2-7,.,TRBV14,CASSRRQGHEQYF,TGTGCCAGCAGCCGCCGACAGGGCCACGAGCAGTACTTC
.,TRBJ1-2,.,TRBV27,CASSKIQGIGGYTF,TGTGCCAGCAGTAAAATCCAGGGGATTGGTGGCTACACCTTC
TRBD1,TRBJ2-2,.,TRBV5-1,CASSTGQGGLSGELFF,TGCGCCAGCAGCACAGGACAGGGGGGATTATCCGGGGAGCTGTTTTTT
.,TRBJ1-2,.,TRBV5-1,CASSRDSTANYGYTF,TGCGCCAGCAGCCGAGACAGCACCGCTAACTATGGCTACACCTTC
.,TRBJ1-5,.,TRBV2,CASSEQINQPQHF,TGTGCCAGCAGTGAACAGATCAATCAGCCCCAGCATTTT
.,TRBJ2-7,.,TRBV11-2,CASNHPGLSYEQYF,TGTGCCAGCAACCATCCGGGGCTCTCCTACGAGCAGTACTTC
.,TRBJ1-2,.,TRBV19,CASRPPAGNYGYTF,TGTGCCAGTAGACCACCAGCGGGGAACTATGGCTACACCTTC
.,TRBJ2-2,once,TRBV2,CASSEQVASGTLNTGELFF,TGTGCCAGCAGTGAACAGGTCGCCTCCGGGACATTAAACACCGGGGAGCTGTTTTTT
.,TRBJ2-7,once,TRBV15,CATSRVGEGAYEQYF,TGTGCCACCAGCAGAGTTGGGGAAGGTGCCTACGAGCAGTACTTC
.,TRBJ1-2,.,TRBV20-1,CSARRQNGYTF,TGCAGTGCTAGGCGGCAGAATGGCTACACCTTC
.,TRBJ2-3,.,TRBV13,CASRWGADTQYF,TGTGCCAGCAGGTGGGGGGCAGATACGCAGTATTTT
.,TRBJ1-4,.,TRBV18,CASSPGGGEKLFF,TGTGCCAGCTCACCAGGGGGCGGTGAAAAACTGTTTTTT
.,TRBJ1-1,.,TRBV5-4,CASSLALMANTEAFF,TGTGCCAGCAGCTTGGCCTTAATGGCCAACACTGAAGCTTTCTTT
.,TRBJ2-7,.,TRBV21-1,CASSPKDSYEQYF,TGTGCCAGCAGCCCGAAAGACTCCTACGAGCAGTACTTC
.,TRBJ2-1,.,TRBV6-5,CASSYSRPTTEQFF,TGTGCCAGCAGTTACTCGAGACCGACTACTGAGCAGTTCTTC
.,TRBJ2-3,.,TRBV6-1,CASSERGRDTQYF,TGTGCCAGCAGTGAGAGAGGGCGAGATACGCAGTATTTT
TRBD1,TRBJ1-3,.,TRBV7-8,CASSTRQGLNTIYF,TGTGCCAGCAGCACCCGACAGGGGTTAAACACCATATATTTT
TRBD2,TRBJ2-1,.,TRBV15,CATSRLAGWDYNEQFF,TGTGCCACCAGCAGACTAGCGGGATGGGACTACAATGAGCAGTTCTTC
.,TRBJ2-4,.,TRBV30,CAWSRPQGAQNIQYF,TGTGCCTGGAGCCGTCCACAGGGAGCCCAAAACATTCAGTACTTC